This is a list of T cell receptor beta chains from one sample in a study of T cells in Graves' hyperthyroidism and ophthalmopathy. TCRdb re-analysed the multiplex PCR reads in MiXCR, keeping a single row per CDR3 protein. The table includes more than 300,000 distinct CDR3 sequences, more than 11% detected once. The sequenced sample consisted of blood. Receptors were obtained from a woman aged 55-70 years with Graves' hyperthyroidism. Each CDR3 is given with its conserved first and last residue. Fields, in order: V gene, D gene, CDR3 length, J gene, clone size, CDR3 DNA, CDR3 protein. The D gene is left open where the match is weak. Not every row has a clone size; where given, it reads once, few, many or a size class.

TRBV7-6	TRBD2	15	TRBJ2-7	many	TGTGCCAGCAGCTTAGTGACTAGCGCTTACTACGAGCAGTACTTC	CASSLVTSAYYEQYF
TRBV2	NA	15	TRBJ2-1	many	TGTGCCAGCAGTGAAGCGCTTCTGGGGGTCGATGAGCAGTTCTTC	CASSEALLGVDEQFF
TRBV4-1	TRBD2	18	TRBJ2-2	NA	TGCGCCAGCAGCCAACCGGGACTAGCGGGAGAGAACGCCGGGGAGCTGTTTTTT	CASSQPGLAGENAGELFF
TRBV3-1	NA	15	TRBJ2-1	many	TGTGCCAGCAGCCAAATGTCAGGGGCTTACAATGAGCAGTTCTTC	CASSQMSGAYNEQFF
TRBV24-1	NA	15	TRBJ2-1	NA	TGTGCCACTCGAGGGACCAAAACCGGGACGAATGAGCAGTTCTTC	CATRGTKTGTNEQFF
TRBV2	NA	15	TRBJ1-1	many	TGTGCCAGCAGTACAACGGGGGCCCCGGGCACTGAAGCTTTCTTT	CASSTTGAPGTEAFF
TRBV7-9	NA	14	TRBJ2-3	NA	TGTGCCAGCAGCCTAATGGCCTACGGGGGAACGCAGTATTTT	CASSLMAYGGTQYF
TRBV12-3/TRBV12-4	NA	14	TRBJ2-1	many	TGTGCCAGCAGTCCTAGTTCCTCTAACAATGAGCAGTTCTTC	CASSPSSSNNEQFF
TRBV28	NA	14	TRBJ2-1	many	TGTGCCAGCAGTTCCTCTCAGGGTCGGGATGAGCAGTTCTTC	CASSSSQGRDEQFF
TRBV30	NA	15	TRBJ1-5	many	TGTGCCTGGAGTCCAGGGCTAATGAAGGATCAGCCCCAGCATTTT	CAWSPGLMKDQPQHF
TRBV13	TRBD1	16	TRBJ1-1	many	TGTGCCAGCAGCTCCTTCACAAACAGGGGCGAGTGGGAAGCTTTCTTT	CASSSFTNRGEWEAFF
TRBV18	TRBD1	15	TRBJ1-3	NA	TGTGCCAGCTCACCCGGGACAGACTCTGGAAACACCATATATTTT	CASSPGTDSGNTIYF
TRBV10-3	NA	14	TRBJ2-3	many	TGTGCCATCAGTGAAGGTGGTTTGCGAGATACGCAGTATTTT	CAISEGGLRDTQYF
TRBV29-1	NA	14	TRBJ2-7	NA	TGCAGCGTTGGGCAGGGGGGAGGAGGGTACGAGCAGTACTTC	CSVGQGGGGYEQYF
TRBV6-5	NA	15	TRBJ2-7	many	TGTGCCAGCAGTTACTCGATCGGGAGCTCCTACGAGCAGTACTTC	CASSYSIGSSYEQYF
TRBV5-1	NA	14	TRBJ1-1	many	TGCGCCAGCAGCTTGGGGCGGGTGAACACTGAAGCTTTCTTT	CASSLGRVNTEAFF
TRBV9	TRBD2	18	TRBJ2-2	NA	TGTGCCAGCAGCGTAGTTCCGGGACTAGCGGGAGTCACCGGGGAGCTGTTTTTT	CASSVVPGLAGVTGELFF
TRBV11-2	NA	14	TRBJ2-1	many	TGTGCCAGCAGCTTAGTGTTACCCAACAATGAGCAGTTCTTC	CASSLVLPNNEQFF
TRBV29-1	NA	15	TRBJ1-2	many	TGCAGCGTTGAAGGGAGCTTTGGGGGGGAAAATGGCTACACCTTC	CSVEGSFGGENGYTF
TRBV20-1	TRBD2	14	TRBJ2-5	many	TGCAGTGCCAACAGACTAGCGGGAAAAGAGACCCAGTACTTC	CSANRLAGKETQYF
TRBV12-3/TRBV12-4	TRBD2	15	TRBJ2-7	many	TGTGCCAGCAGTTCTCAGGGACTAGCGGGAGAAAAGCAGTACTTC	CASSSQGLAGEKQYF
TRBV6-5	NA	15	TRBJ1-4	few	TGTGCCAGCAGTTACTCGGGGGCAACTAATGAAAAACTGTTTTTT	CASSYSGATNEKLFF
TRBV5-1	NA	13	TRBJ2-7	NA	TGCGCCAGCAGCTTGGCGCCAGGCGGAGAGCAGTACTTC	CASSLAPGGEQYF
TRBV18	NA	13	TRBJ2-7	many	TGTGCCAGCTCCCCCGGGCTAGACTACGAGCAGTACTTC	CASSPGLDYEQYF
TRBV18	TRBD2	16	TRBJ2-1	many	TGTGCCAGCTCACCGGGACTAGCGGGAAGTGTCAATGAGCAGTTCTTC	CASSPGLAGSVNEQFF
TRBV2	NA	15	TRBJ2-5	many	TGTGCCAGCAGGGACATAGACTACCTCCAAGAGACCCAGTACTTC	CASRDIDYLQETQYF
TRBV29-1	NA	13	TRBJ1-2	many	TGCAGCGTTGAGGCAGGGTGGATGGGTGGCTACACCTTC	CSVEAGWMGGYTF
TRBV19	TRBD2	17	TRBJ2-3	many	TGTGCCAGTAGTATTTGGACTAGCGGGCTCCTAAAGGATACGCAGTATTTT	CASSIWTSGLLKDTQYF
TRBV10-1	TRBD2	15	TRBJ2-3	many	TGCGCCAGCAGTGGGGCTAGCGGAAGCACAGATACGCAGTATTTT	CASSGASGSTDTQYF
TRBV19	TRBD1	17	TRBJ2-1	few	TGTGCCAGTAGTATAGATTCTGCGCGGCAGGGGGCTGGAGAGCAGTTCTTC	CASSIDSARQGAGEQFF
TRBV7-2	NA	14	TRBJ1-2	many	TGTGCCAGCAGCTCCCACGCGGCTAACTATGGCTACACCTTC	CASSSHAANYGYTF
TRBV10-3	NA	11	TRBJ2-1	NA	TGTGCCATCAGTGAGGGCGGGGTTTGGTTCTTC	CAISEGGVWFF
TRBV5-1	TRBD2	15	TRBJ2-3	NA	TGCACCAGCAGCTCCGGACTAGCGGGCACAGATACGCAGTATTTT	CTSSSGLAGTDTQYF
TRBV18	TRBD1	13	TRBJ2-7	many	TGTGCCAGCTCAATCGGGACAGAGGGGGAGCAGTACTTC	CASSIGTEGEQYF
TRBV5-6	TRBD1	12	TRBJ1-2	many	TGTGCCAGCAGCTTTACAGGGGATGGCTACACCTTC	CASSFTGDGYTF
TRBV9	NA	14	TRBJ2-7	many	TGTGCCAGCAGCCTTAGTATGGGAACCTACGAGCAGTACTTC	CASSLSMGTYEQYF